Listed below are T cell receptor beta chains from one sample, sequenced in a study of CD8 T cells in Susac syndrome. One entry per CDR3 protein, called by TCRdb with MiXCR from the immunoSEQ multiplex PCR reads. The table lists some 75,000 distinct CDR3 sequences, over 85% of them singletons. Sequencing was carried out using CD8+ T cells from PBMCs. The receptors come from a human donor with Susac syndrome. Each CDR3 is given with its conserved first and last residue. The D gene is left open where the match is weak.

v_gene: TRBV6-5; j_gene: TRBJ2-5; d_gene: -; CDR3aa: CASSYSTGLTKETQYF; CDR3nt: TGTGCCAGCAGTTACTCGACGGGACTGACAAAAGAGACCCAGTACTTC
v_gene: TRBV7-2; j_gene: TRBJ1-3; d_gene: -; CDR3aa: CASSLSGDSGNTIYF; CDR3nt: TGTGCCAGCAGCTTAAGTGGGGACTCTGGAAACACCATATATTTT
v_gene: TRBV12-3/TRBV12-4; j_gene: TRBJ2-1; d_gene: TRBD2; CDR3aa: CASSRGTSGGSYEQFF; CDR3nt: TGTGCCAGCAGCCGCGGGACTAGCGGGGGATCGTATGAGCAGTTCTTC
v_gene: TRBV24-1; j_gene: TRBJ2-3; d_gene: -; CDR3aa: CATEGVGTDTQYF; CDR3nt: TGTGCCACGGAGGGAGTGGGCACAGATACGCAGTATTTT
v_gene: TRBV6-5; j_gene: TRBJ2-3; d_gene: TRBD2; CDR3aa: CASSSLAGEFTDTQYF; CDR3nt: TGTGCCAGCAGTTCACTAGCGGGAGAATTCACAGATACGCAGTATTTT
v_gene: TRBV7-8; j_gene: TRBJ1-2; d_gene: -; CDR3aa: CASSLAWTSNYGYTF; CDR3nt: TGTGCCAGCAGCTTAGCTTGGACATCCAACTATGGCTACACCTTC
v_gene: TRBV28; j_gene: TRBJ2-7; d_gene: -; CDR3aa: CASRPLETAYYEQYF; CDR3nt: TGTGCCAGCAGACCTCTGGAGACAGCGTACTACGAGCAGTACTTC
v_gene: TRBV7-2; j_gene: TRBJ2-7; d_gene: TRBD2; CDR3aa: CASSLFLAANSYEQYF; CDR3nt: TGTGCCAGCAGCCTATTTCTAGCGGCTAACTCCTACGAGCAGTACTTC
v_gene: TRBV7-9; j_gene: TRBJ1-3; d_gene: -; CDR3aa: CASSTAESGNTIYF; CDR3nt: TGTGCCAGCAGCACGGCGGAGTCTGGAAACACCATATATTTT
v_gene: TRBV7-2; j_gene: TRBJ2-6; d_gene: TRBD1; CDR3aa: CASTLDRDSGANVLTF; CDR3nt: TGTGCCAGCACCCTGGACAGGGACTCTGGGGCCAACGTCCTGACTTTC